The 30 T cell receptor beta chains listed next were all sequenced from one sample in a study of blood T cell repertoires in COVID-19. Produced via immunoSEQ multiplex PCR; TCRdb's table is partial and in-frame only. The table includes about 54,000 clones, about 90% detected once. Sequences were obtained from peripheral blood. These receptors were obtained from a woman in her sixties or seventies with active or convalescent COVID-19.

This clone appeared a single time. This chain connects TRBV28 to TRBJ2-3, with D possibly being TRBD1 (6 bases). In germline, CDR1 is MDHEN, CDR2 SYDVKM. CDR3 length: 18 residues. Between the trimmed V and J ends, which lost 3 bases and 5 bases, there was a span of 24 bases. The chain's CDR3 is CASSLPQGSGVTRDTQYF. The CDR3 DNA sequence: TGTGCCAGCAGTTTGCCCCAGGGGAGCGGAGTGACACGAGATACGCAGTATTTT.

This clone was seen a single time. This chain links TRBV6-5 with TRBJ1-4; no clear D gene. CDR1 and CDR2 (germline): MNHEY, SVGAGI. There are 14 residues in the CDR3. V was pared by 2 bases and J by 10 bases, with 14 bases between. The CDR3 DNA sequence: TGTGCCAGCAGTTACGACCGCGACGGCGGAAAACTGTTTTTT. Translating gives CASSYDRDGGKLFF.

The DNA for the CDR3 is TGTGCCAGCAGTGAGCAGTACAATGAGCAGTTCTTC. Protein: CASSEQYNEQFF. The chain recombines TRBV2 with TRBJ2-1; D is uncertain. Germline V gives CDR1 SNHLY, CDR2 FYNNEI. CDR3 length: 12 residues. V lost 3 bases and J lost 4, with 4 bases in between.

The CDR3 loop reads CAWSVEGGIQPQHF. The CDR3 bases are TGTGCCTGGAGTGTGGAGGGAGGGATTCAGCCCCAGCATTTT. The chain links TRBV30 to TRBJ1-5; D gene ambiguous. Trimming cost V 0 bases and J 6 bases, with 12 bases left between them. This CDR3 is 14 amino acids long. CDR1 and CDR2 from the germline V gene are GTSNPN and SVGIG (reference sequence).

This chain connects TRBV29-1 to TRBJ2-3; 12 bases map to TRBD2. This CDR3 spans 15 amino acids. From germline, CDR1 is SQVTM and CDR2 ANQGSEA. The V segment lost 4 bases and the J segment 5 bases; nucleotides outside the gene matches: 7. CDR3 sequence reads: CSVGRTSGMGDTQYF. The CDR3 coding sequence is TGCAGCGTTGGGAGGACTAGCGGGATGGGAGATACGCAGTATTTT.

The CDR3 region is CASSKPGQGLTDTQYF. The CDR3 nucleotides read TGTGCCAGCAGTAAACCGGGACAGGGCCTCACAGATACGCAGTATTTT. The chain employs TRBV28 and TRBJ2-3; 9 nucleotides match TRBD1. V trimming: 5 bases; J trimming: 2 bases; junction bases outside the gene matches: 8. Germline CDR1 is MDHEN and CDR2 is SYDVKM. The CDR3 sequence is 16 residues long.

In regard to this clone: Other DNA sequences from this sample encode an identical CDR3 as well. The chain combines TRBV6-5 with TRBJ1-2; TRBD1 aligns across 8 bases. Looked up from germline, CDR1 is MNHEY and CDR2 is SVGAGI. V dropped 5 bases and J dropped 3; count of bases not matched to a gene: 2. The CDR3 consists of 13 residues. CDR3 nucleotide sequence: TGTGCCAGCAGTCCGACAGGGGACTATGGCTACACCTTC. Residues: CASSPTGDYGYTF.

This chain joins TRBV7-2 and TRBJ2-3; 11 nucleotides align to TRBD2. V lost 5 bases and J lost 5; bases outside the gene matches: 9. CDR3 length: 16 residues. CDR1 is SGHTA, CDR2 FQGNSA, per germline. This CDR3 is CASSQLLAGGLDTQYF. In DNA form, the CDR3 reads TGTGCCAGCAGCCAATTGTTAGCGGGAGGGTTAGATACGCAGTATTTT.

The chain joins TRBV7-3 to TRBJ1-1; D is undetermined. CDR3 size: 14 residues. The germline V gene encodes CDR1 SGHTA and CDR2 FQGTGA. V dropped 1 base and J dropped 1 base, with 7 bases sitting between them. The DNA of the CDR3 is TGTGCCAGCAGCTTAAACAGCCAGAACACTGAAGCTTTCTTT. Its protein product is CASSLNSQNTEAFF.

The chain combines TRBV11-2 with TRBJ2-5; maybe TRBD2 (5 bases). Trimming pared 5 bases from V and 5 bases from J, leaving 9 bases between. The length of the CDR3 is 12 residues. Per the germline V gene, CDR1 is SGHAT and CDR2 is FQNNGV. Here the CDR3 reads CASSRRRETQYF. CDR3 in DNA: TGTGCCAGCAGCCGGAGGAGGGAGACCCAGTACTTC.

The table lists this clone with a count of one. The J gene is TRBJ2-4, the V gene TRBV2; 10 positions agree with TRBD1. Germline CDR1 SNHLY, CDR2 FYNNEI. With 8 bases clipped from V and 0 bases from J, the junction kept 7 bases outside the gene matches. CDR3 size: 16 residues. DNA of the CDR3: TGTGCCAGCGGGACAGGGGTGGTTTTAGCCAAAAACATTCAGTACTTC. Its protein product is CASGTGVVLAKNIQYF. Drawing the rest from reference TRBV2 and TRBJ2-4, the complete variable domain is EPEVTQTPSHQVTQMGQEVILRCVPISNHLYFYWYRQILGQKVEFLVSFYNNEISEKSEIFDDQFSVERPDGSNFTLKIRSTKLEDSAMYFCASGTGVVLAKNIQYFGAGTRLSVL.

The sample holds one count of this clone. This chain links TRBV18 with TRBJ2-5; 13 bases line up with TRBD2. Germline V gives CDR1 KGHSH, CDR2 LQKENI. The CDR3 spans 19 residues. J lost 2 bases, V lost 3 bases, and 12 bases had no gene match. This CDR3 is CASSPSLFSGLAGQETQYF. CDR3 DNA: TGTGCCAGCTCACCCTCACTTTTTTCGGGACTAGCGGGACAAGAGACCCAGTACTTC.

The V and J genes are TRBV3-1 (or the pseudogene TRBV3-2) and TRBJ2-7, with 7 bases fitting TRBD1. Germline values: CDR1 LGHDT, CDR2 YNNKEL (reference sequence). The CDR3 consists of 14 residues. V was pared by 3 bases and J by 3 bases, with 5 bases of the junction left unmatched. CDR3 nucleotides: TGTGCCAGCAGCCAGGTGACAGGGATCTACGAGCAGTACTTC. This encodes CASSQVTGIYEQYF.

V usage is TRBV9 and J usage is TRBJ2-2, with 9 bases matching TRBD2. Trimming at V came to 3 bases and at J to 6 bases, leaving 12 bases not matched to a gene. Germline CDR1 SGDLS, CDR2 YYNGEE. This CDR3 spans 17 amino acids. CDR3 loop: CASSDSGTSLGAGELFF. In DNA form, the CDR3 reads TGTGCCAGCAGCGATTCCGGGACTAGCCTTGGGGCCGGGGAGCTGTTTTTT.

Only a few counts were recorded for this clone. The J gene is TRBJ1-6, the V gene TRBV30; 7 nucleotides align to TRBD1. Looked up from germline, CDR1 is GTSNPN and CDR2 is SVGIG (reference sequence). CDR3 length equals 13 residues. The V and J ends lost 2 bases and 7 bases, in that order; junction bases with no gene match: 2. The DNA for the CDR3 is TGTGCCTGGAGTAAGGGGGCGAATTCACCCCTCCACTTT. This gives the protein CAWSKGANSPLHF.

This chain joins TRBV3-1 (or the pseudogene TRBV3-2) and TRBJ1-1, with D perhaps matching TRBD1 (5 bases). Germline V gives CDR1 LGHDT, CDR2 YNNKEL (reference sequence). The CDR3 runs to 14 residues. Trimming stripped 5 bases from V and 1 base from J, with 11 bases between. This CDR3 reads CASSAGTGNTEAFF. The DNA of the CDR3 is TGTGCCAGCAGCGCGGGGACGGGGAACACTGAAGCTTTCTTT.

The chain employs TRBV24-1 and TRBJ2-1; D may be TRBD2 (6 bases). CDR1 and CDR2 (germline): KGHDR, SFDVKD. V lost 4 bases to trimming and J lost 0 bases, with 12 bases between them. The CDR3 totals 16 residues. The CDR3 reads CATSEPGLSSYNEQFF. CDR3 in DNA: TGTGCCACCAGTGAGCCTGGACTATCCTCCTACAATGAGCAGTTCTTC.

The chain employs TRBV30 and TRBJ2-5, with D tentatively TRBD2 (6 bases). Per germline, CDR1 GTSNPN and CDR2 SVGIG (reference sequence). CDR3 size: 13 residues. With 0 bases removed from V and 6 bases from J, the gap between germline ends came to 11 bases. The CDR3 DNA reads as TGTGCCTGGAGTGTACTCGGGGGTCAGACCCAGTACTTC. Translating it yields CAWSVLGGQTQYF.

The chain has TRBV28 and TRBJ1-5; D is undetermined. Trimming took off 6 bases at V and 1 base at J, with 10 bases between the two ends. This CDR3 is built from 14 residues. The germline V gene encodes CDR1 MDHEN and CDR2 SYDVKM. In DNA, the CDR3 is TGTGCCAGCAGCCAATGGAGGAGCAATCAGCCCCAGCATTTT. Translated: CASSQWRSNQPQHF.

The genes are TRBV28 and TRBJ2-2; 7 nucleotides line up with TRBD1. The junction had 10 bases not matched to a gene; V was cut back by 8 bases and J by 7 bases. The CDR3 consists of 14 residues. Per the germline V gene, CDR1 is MDHEN and CDR2 is SYDVKM. This chain's CDR3 is CASGKGGQGGELFF. CDR3 bases: TGTGCCAGCGGAAAAGGGGGCCAGGGCGGGGAGCTGTTTTTT.

CDR3 sequence: CASSLGTGDQPQHF. The CDR3 nucleotides read TGCGCCAGCAGCTTGGGGACAGGGGACCAGCCCCAGCATTTT. V gene TRBV5-1 combines with J gene TRBJ1-5; 9 bases align to TRBD1. Germline CDR1 and CDR2: SGHRS and YFSETQ. The CDR3 totals 14 residues. V lost 0 bases to trimming and J lost 7 bases; unmatched junction nucleotides: 2.

The chain combines TRBV11-2 with TRBJ1-6; D ambiguous. The CDR3 is 15 residues long. V lost 0 bases and J 10 bases, leaving 13 bases between the germline ends. Germline V gene sequence: CDR1 SGHAT, CDR2 FQNNGV. CDR3 DNA: TGTGCCAGCAGCTTAGAGAGGGTCGGATTGTCACCCCTCCACTTT. This codes for CASSLERVGLSPLHF.

The chain uses TRBV5-1 and TRBJ2-1; D is ambiguous. There are 14 residues in the CDR3. Germline loops: CDR1 SGHRS, CDR2 YFSETQ. The ends were cut back, 2 bases at V and 0 bases at J, with 6 bases in the middle. The chain's CDR3 is CASSFEASYNEQFF. As DNA, the CDR3 is TGCGCCAGCAGCTTCGAGGCCTCCTACAATGAGCAGTTCTTC.

The chain links TRBV9 to TRBJ1-1; the D gene is possibly TRBD1 (5 bases). V lost 2 bases to trimming and J lost 3 bases, with 8 bases between them. The CDR3 loop spans 13 amino acids. Germline CDR1 and CDR2: SGDLS and YYNGEE. For the CDR3, the DNA is TGTGCCAGCAGCGTCGCCAGGGACACTGAAGCTTTCTTT. Translation gives CASSVARDTEAFF.

The V gene is TRBV4-2, the J gene TRBJ2-7; 8 positions agree with TRBD1. This CDR3 has 13 residues. Germline CDR1 is LGHNA and CDR2 is YNFKEQ. The V segment lost 6 bases and the J segment 7 bases; nucleotides outside the gene matches: 8. This chain's CDR3 is CASRRTGTSEQYF. In DNA form, the CDR3 reads TGTGCCAGCAGGCGGACAGGGACGAGTGAGCAGTACTTC.

J is TRBJ2-5 and V is TRBV10-1; 7 bases fit TRBD1. V shed 3 bases and J 4 bases; nucleotides not matched to a gene: 8. CDR1 is WNHNN, CDR2 SYGVQD, per germline (reference sequence). The CDR3 totals 15 residues. The CDR3 coding sequence is TGCGCCAGCAGTGATGCAGGGGGTTCGGGAGAGACCCAGTACTTC. This encodes CASSDAGGSGETQYF.

This clone was recorded only once. The V call is TRBV28, the J call TRBJ1-4; TRBD1 agrees at 10 bases. Germline CDR1 and CDR2: MDHEN and SYDVKM. J gave up 2 bases and V 6 bases, and 6 bases lay outside the gene matches. The CDR3 loop spans 16 amino acids. CDR3 in DNA: TGTGCCAGCAGGCGACAGGGGGCGTCGACTAATGAAAAACTGTTTTTT. Protein product: CASRRQGASTNEKLFF.

This clone was observed a few times. The J gene is TRBJ2-2, the V gene TRBV7-3; TRBD2 might be the D (7 bases). The CDR3 extends over 17 amino acids. The V gene lost 0 bases and the J gene lost 6 bases, with 17 bases spanning the gap. In germline, CDR1 is SGHTA, CDR2 FQGTGA. The CDR3 nucleotides are TGTGCCAGCAGCTTAACGGCCGGAAGGGGGAGGGCCGGGGAGCTGTTTTTT. Amino acids: CASSLTAGRGRAGELFF.

CDR3 in amino acids: CSLMFRDRGGEQFF. DNA of the CDR3: TGCAGCCTGATGTTCCGGGACAGGGGTGGTGAGCAGTTCTTC. The chain uses TRBV29-1 and TRBJ2-1; 10 bases match TRBD1. V shed 8 bases and J 9 bases; nucleotides not matched to a gene: 13. This CDR3 has 14 amino acids. The V gene's germline CDR1 is SQVTM and CDR2 ANQGSEA.

The rearrangement links TRBV5-1 to TRBJ2-7; 8 nucleotides align to TRBD1. This CDR3 is built from 16 residues. Germline V gene sequence: CDR1 SGHRS, CDR2 YFSETQ. V was pared by 4 bases and J by 1 base, with 10 bases of the junction left unmatched. The CDR3 coding sequence is TGCGCCAGCAGCCCAACACCCGGGACAGGATCCTACGAGCAGTACTTC. As protein: CASSPTPGTGSYEQYF.